This T cell receptor beta chain was sequenced for a study of blood T cell repertoires in COVID-19. Study details: COVID-19 samples, acute and convalescent, were from the United States, Italy and Spain. From T cells, B-cell-depleted T cells, or PBMCs came the material, which was cDNA or gDNA.

Germline V CDR1 and CDR2: SGHRS, YFSETQ. The V and J ends lost 3 bases and 0 bases respectively, with 15 bases between them. This CDR3 is 16 amino acids long. As handled by the study authors: Amplifying reference gene primers gave estimates of nucleated cell counts. The assay was immunoSEQ multiplex PCR, and TCRdb's table has in-frame clones only and misses some. V and J calls and clone size are given by that table; D and trimming were obtained from the DNA. The top ten hold 6.4% of the sample, which has 300,000 or so clones, 89% seen once. The sequence was obtained from a man aged 18 to 35 who had recovered from COVID-19. The sequencing input was peripheral blood. The chain is built from TRBV5-1 and TRBJ1-1, with D unclear. In nucleotides, the CDR3 is TGCGCCAGCAGCTCAACAATAGACACCATGAACACTGAAGCTTTCTTT. Protein sequence: CASSSTIDTMNTEAFF.